This T cell receptor beta chain was profiled in a study of CD8 T cells in Susac syndrome. With random hexamers, 0.5 to 1 ug RNA was reverse transcribed. TCR beta CDR3 was amplified by immunoSEQ covering 54 Vbeta and 13 Jbeta. TCRdb redid the calling of the immunoSEQ multiplex PCR reads with MiXCR, one entry per CDR3 protein. This table holds about 180,000 distinct CDR3 sequences, 90% to 95% found once. V was shortened by 6 bases and J by 5 bases, with 7 bases between the two germline ends. This CDR3 contains 11 residues. Blood CD8+ and CD4+ T cells underwent high-throughput TCR beta sequencing. Each multiple sclerosis control was a treatment-naive patient with relapsing-remitting disease that was either stable or active. Negative isolation was applied to CD8+ and CD4+ T cells, and FACS enrichment was applied to TEMRA cells.

The V and J genes are TRBV12-3 or TRBV12-4 and TRBJ2-5; D unclear. Sequencing input: CD8+ T cells from PBMCs. The TCR sequence derives from a human donor with multiple sclerosis. The CDR3 loop is CASSTSETQYF. DNA of the CDR3: TGTGCCAGCAGCACGAGTGAGACCCAGTACTTC.